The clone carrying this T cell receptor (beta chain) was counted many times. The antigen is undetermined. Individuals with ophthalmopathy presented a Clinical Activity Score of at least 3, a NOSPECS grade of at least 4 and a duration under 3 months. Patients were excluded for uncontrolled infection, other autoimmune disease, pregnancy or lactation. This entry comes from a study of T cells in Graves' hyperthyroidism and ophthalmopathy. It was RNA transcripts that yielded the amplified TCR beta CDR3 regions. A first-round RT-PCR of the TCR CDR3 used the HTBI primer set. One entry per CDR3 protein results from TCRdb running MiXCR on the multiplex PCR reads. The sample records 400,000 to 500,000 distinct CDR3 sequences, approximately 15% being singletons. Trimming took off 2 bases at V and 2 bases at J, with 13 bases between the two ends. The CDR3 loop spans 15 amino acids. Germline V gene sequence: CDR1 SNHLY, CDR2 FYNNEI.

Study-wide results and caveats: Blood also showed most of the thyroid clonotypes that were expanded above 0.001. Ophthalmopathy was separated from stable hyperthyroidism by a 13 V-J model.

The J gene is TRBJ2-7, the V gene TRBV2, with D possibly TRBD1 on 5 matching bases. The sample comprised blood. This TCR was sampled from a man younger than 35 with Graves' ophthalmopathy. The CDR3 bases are TGTGCCAGCAGTGAACCCTCAGGGTTCACCTACGAGCAGTACTTC. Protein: CASSEPSGFTYEQYF.